This passage covers 7 T cell receptor beta chains from one sample sequenced in a study of blood T cell repertoires in COVID-19. Assay used: immunoSEQ multiplex PCR; TCRdb lists only in-frame clones, some missing. Of 84,000 or so clones listed, roughly 80% are singletons. Specimen: peripheral blood. The receptor set was obtained from an elderly woman with acute or convalescent COVID-19.

The chain carries TRBV10-2 and TRBJ1-5, with D possibly matching TRBD1 (6 bases). Germline V gene sequence: CDR1 WSHSY, CDR2 SAAADI. The V end lost 2 bases, the J end lost 0 bases, and 14 bases lay between the germline ends. The CDR3 totals 17 residues. DNA for the CDR3: TGCGCCAGCAGTGAGGCTACAGGGACATATAGCAATCAGCCCCAGCATTTT. Its translation: CASSEATGTYSNQPQHF.

The chain links TRBV4-3 to TRBJ2-1; the D gene is possibly TRBD1 (6 bases). Looked up from germline, CDR1 is LGHNA and CDR2 is YSLEER. V shed 0 bases and J shed 5 bases, with 11 bases lying between them. The CDR3 extends over 15 amino acids. CDR3 DNA: TGCGCCAGCAGCCAAGAAGGGGGTATTAACAATGAGCAGTTCTTC. Translated: CASSQEGGINNEQFF.

The rearrangement joins TRBV27 to TRBJ1-5, with D perhaps TRBD1 (6 bases). CDR1 and CDR2 (germline): MNHEY, SMNVEV (reference sequence). This CDR3 comprises 16 residues. V was pared by 2 bases and J by 7 bases, with 18 bases between. The CDR3 nucleotides read TGTGCCAGCAGTTTACGGGGGGGGCAGGGTTGGCAGCCCCAGCATTTT. It is translated as CASSLRGGQGWQPQHF.

The rearrangement uses TRBV7-2 and TRBJ1-1; 7 positions match TRBD1. Germline CDR1 SGHTA, CDR2 FQGNSA. The CDR3 has 13 residues. The V gene end was trimmed by 4 bases and the J gene end by 5 bases; junction bases not matched to a gene: 4. CDR3 in DNA: TGTGCCAGCAGCTACGGGACAGAAACTGAAGCTTTCTTT. It is translated as CASSYGTETEAFF.

J is TRBJ1-6 and V is TRBV7-3; D possibly corresponds to TRBD1 (6 bases). This CDR3 comprises 14 residues. Germline assignment: CDR1 SGHTA and CDR2 FQGTGA. Between the trimmed V and J ends, which lost 5 bases and 3 bases, there was a span of 8 bases. The CDR3 here is CASSPRGYNSPLHF. The CDR3 nucleotides are TGTGCCAGCAGCCCCAGGGGCTATAATTCACCCCTCCACTTT. Combining the CDR3 with reference TRBV7-3 and TRBJ1-6 gives the whole variable domain GAGVSQTPSNKVTEKGKYVELRCDPISGHTALYWYRQSLGQGPEFLIYFQGTGAADDSGLPNDRFFAVRPEGSVSTLKIQRTERGDSAVYLCASSPRGYNSPLHFGNGTRLTVT.

A few counts support this clone. The chain carries TRBV12-3 or TRBV12-4 and TRBJ1-1, with 7 bases lining up with TRBD1. The CDR3 contains 13 residues. With 6 bases clipped from V and 4 bases from J, the junction kept 5 bases outside the gene matches. The CDR3 sequence is CASSLTGITEAFF. In DNA, the CDR3 is TGTGCCAGCAGCTTGACAGGGATCACTGAAGCTTTCTTT.

In this sample, this clone turned up once. CDR3 loop: CATSRDRGVSGNSGNTIYF. CDR3 nucleotide sequence: TGTGCCACCAGCAGAGATCGCGGAGTGAGCGGGAACTCTGGAAACACCATATATTTT. The chain uses TRBV15 and TRBJ1-3, with unresolved D. CDR1 is LNHNV and CDR2 is YYDKDF in the germline V gene (reference sequence). CDR3 length: 19 amino acids. Trimming pared 0 bases from V and 0 bases from J, leaving 18 bases between.